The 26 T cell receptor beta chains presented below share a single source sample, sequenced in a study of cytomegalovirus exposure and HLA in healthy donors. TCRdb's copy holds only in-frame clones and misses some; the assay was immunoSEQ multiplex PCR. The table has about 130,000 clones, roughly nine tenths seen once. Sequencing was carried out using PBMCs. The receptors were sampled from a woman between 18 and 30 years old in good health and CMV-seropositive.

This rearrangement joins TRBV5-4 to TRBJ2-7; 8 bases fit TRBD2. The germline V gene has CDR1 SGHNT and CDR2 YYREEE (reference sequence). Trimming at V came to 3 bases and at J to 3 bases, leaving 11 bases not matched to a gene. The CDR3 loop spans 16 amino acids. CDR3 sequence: CASSSTEGTSGYEQYF. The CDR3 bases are TGTGCCAGCAGCTCAACCGAGGGAACTAGCGGCTACGAGCAGTACTTC.

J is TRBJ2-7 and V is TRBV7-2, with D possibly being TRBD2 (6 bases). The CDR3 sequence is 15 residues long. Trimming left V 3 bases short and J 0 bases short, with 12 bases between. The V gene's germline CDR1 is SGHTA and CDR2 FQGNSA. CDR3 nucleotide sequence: TGTGCCAGCAGCTTGGGCGGGGTGAGCTCCTACGAGCAGTACTTC. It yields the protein CASSLGGVSSYEQYF.

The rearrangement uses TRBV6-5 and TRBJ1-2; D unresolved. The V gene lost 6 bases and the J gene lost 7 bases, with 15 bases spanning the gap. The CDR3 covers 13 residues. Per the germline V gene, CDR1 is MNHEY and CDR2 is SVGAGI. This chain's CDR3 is CASSPGKEGGYTF. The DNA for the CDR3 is TGTGCCAGCAGCCCAGGAAAGGAAGGTGGCTACACCTTC.

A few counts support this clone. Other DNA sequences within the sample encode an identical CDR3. In DNA form, the CDR3 reads TGTGCCAGCAGCTTAAGCGGGGGGGCCTACGAGCAGTACTTC. Residues: CASSLSGGAYEQYF. The J gene is TRBJ2-7, the V gene TRBV7-2; 10 bases fit TRBD2. The germline gives CDR1 SGHTA, CDR2 FQGNSA. The CDR3 length is 14 residues. The V segment lost 2 bases and the J segment 2 bases; nucleotides outside the gene matches: 0. Full variable domain (remainder filled in from reference TRBV7-2 and TRBJ2-7): GAGVSQSPSNKVTEKGKDVELRCDPISGHTALYWYRQSLGQGLEFLIYFQGNSAPDKSGLPSDRFSAERTGGSVSTLTIQRTQQEDSAVYLCASSLSGGAYEQYFGPGTRLTVT.

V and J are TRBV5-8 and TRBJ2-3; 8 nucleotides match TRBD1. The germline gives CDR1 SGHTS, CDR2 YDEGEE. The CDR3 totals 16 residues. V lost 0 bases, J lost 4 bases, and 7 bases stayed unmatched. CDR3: CASSLGWTGKADTQYF. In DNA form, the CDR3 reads TGTGCCAGCAGCTTGGGGTGGACAGGGAAGGCAGATACGCAGTATTTT. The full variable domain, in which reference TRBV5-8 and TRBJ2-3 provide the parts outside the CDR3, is EAGVTQSPTHLIKTRGQQATLRCSPISGHTSVYWYQQALGLGLQFLLWYDEGEERNRGNFPPRFSGRQFPNYSSELNVNALELEDSALYLCASSLGWTGKADTQYFGPGTRLTVL.

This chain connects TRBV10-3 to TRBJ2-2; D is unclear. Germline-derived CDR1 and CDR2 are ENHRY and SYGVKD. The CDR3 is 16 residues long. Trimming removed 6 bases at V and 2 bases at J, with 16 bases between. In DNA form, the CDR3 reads TGTGCCATCAGACCCAGTGTGGGCCCTAACACCGGGGAGCTGTTTTTT. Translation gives CAIRPSVGPNTGELFF.

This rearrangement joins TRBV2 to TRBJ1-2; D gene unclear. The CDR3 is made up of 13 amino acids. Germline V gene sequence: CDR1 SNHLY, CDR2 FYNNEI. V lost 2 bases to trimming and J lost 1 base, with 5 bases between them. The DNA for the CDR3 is TGTGCCAGCAGTGAACCTTTTAACTATGGCTACACCTTC. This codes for CASSEPFNYGYTF.

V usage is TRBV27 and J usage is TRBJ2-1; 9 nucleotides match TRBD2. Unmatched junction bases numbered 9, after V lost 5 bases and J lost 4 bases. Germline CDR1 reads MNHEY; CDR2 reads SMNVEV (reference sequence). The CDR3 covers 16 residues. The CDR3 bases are TGTGCCAGCAGTCCATTAACTAGCGGGCTTTACAATGAGCAGTTCTTC. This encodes CASSPLTSGLYNEQFF.

CDR3 nucleotide sequence: TGTGCCACCAGCAGAGATGCGGGCTCTGGAAACACCATATATTTT. Protein sequence: CATSRDAGSGNTIYF. This rearrangement joins TRBV15 to TRBJ1-3; D unresolved. Trimming removed 0 bases from V and 0 bases from J, with 6 bases in between. Germline V gene sequence: CDR1 LNHNV, CDR2 YYDKDF (reference sequence). The CDR3 runs 15 residues.

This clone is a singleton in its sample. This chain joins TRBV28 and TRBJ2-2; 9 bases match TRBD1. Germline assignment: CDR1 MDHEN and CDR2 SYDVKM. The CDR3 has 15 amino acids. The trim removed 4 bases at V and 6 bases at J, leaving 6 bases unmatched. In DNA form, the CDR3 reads TGTGCCAGCAGTTCGCCCACAGGGGGCGCCGGGGAGCTGTTTTTT. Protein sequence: CASSSPTGGAGELFF.

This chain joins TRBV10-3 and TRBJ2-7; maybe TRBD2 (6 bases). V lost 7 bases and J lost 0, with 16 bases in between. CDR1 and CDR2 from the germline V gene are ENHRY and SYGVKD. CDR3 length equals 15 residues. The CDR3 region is CAITEGLTSSYEQYF. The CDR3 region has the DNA TGTGCCATCACCGAGGGACTTACAAGCTCCTACGAGCAGTACTTC.

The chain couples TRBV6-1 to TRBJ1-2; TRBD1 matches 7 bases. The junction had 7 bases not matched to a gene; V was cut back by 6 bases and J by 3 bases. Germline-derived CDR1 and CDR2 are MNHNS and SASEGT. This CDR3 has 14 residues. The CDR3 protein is CASSPAGTDYGYTF. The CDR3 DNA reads TGTGCCAGCAGCCCAGCCGGGACAGACTATGGCTACACCTTC.

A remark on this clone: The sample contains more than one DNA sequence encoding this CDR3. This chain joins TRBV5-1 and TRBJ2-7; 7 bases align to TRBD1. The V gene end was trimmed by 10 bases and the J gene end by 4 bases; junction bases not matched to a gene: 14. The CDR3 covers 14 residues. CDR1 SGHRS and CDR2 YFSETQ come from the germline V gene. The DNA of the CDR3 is TGCGCCCCCCCGCCGGACAGGTACCCTTACGAGCAGTACTTC. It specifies CAPPPDRYPYEQYF. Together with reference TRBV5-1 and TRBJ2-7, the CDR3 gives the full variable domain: KAGVTQTPRYLIKTRGQQVTLSCSPISGHRSVSWYQQTPGQGLQFLFEYFSETQRNKGNFPGRFSGRQFSNSRSEMNVSTLELGDSALYLCAPPPDRYPYEQYFGPGTRLTVT.

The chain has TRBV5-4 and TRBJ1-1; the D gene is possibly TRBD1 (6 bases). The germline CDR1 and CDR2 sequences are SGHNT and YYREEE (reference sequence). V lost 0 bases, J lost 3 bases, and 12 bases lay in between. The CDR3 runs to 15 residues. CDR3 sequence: CASSLARGDDTEAFF. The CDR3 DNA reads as TGTGCCAGCAGCTTGGCCAGGGGCGACGACACTGAAGCTTTCTTT. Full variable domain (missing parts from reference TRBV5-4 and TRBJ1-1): ETGVTQSPTHLIKTRGQQVTLRCSSQSGHNTVSWYQQALGQGPQFIFQYYREEENGRGNFPPRFSGLQFPNYSSELNVNALELDDSALYLCASSLARGDDTEAFFGQGTRLTVV.

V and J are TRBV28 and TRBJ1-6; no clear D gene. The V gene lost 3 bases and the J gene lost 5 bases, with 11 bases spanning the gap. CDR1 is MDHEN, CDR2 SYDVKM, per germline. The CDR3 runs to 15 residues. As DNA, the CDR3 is TGTGCCAGCAGTTTTTCAGGCCTGAATAATTCACCCCTCCACTTT. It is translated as CASSFSGLNNSPLHF.

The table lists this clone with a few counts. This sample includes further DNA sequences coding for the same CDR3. CDR3 sequence reads: CAWSRQGAREKLFF. DNA of the CDR3: TGTGCCTGGAGTCGGCAAGGGGCCAGGGAAAAACTGTTTTTT. V is TRBV30 and J is TRBJ1-4; D is perhaps TRBD1 (5 bases). CDR3 length equals 14 residues. V lost 2 bases to trimming and J lost 8 bases, with 15 bases between them. CDR1 and CDR2 (germline): GTSNPN, SVGIG (reference sequence).

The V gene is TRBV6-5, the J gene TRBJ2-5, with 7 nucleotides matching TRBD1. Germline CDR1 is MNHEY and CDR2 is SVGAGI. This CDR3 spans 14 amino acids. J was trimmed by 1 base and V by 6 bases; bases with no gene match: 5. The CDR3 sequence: CASREGQAQETQYF. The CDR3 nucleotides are TGTGCCAGCAGAGAAGGACAGGCCCAAGAGACCCAGTACTTC.

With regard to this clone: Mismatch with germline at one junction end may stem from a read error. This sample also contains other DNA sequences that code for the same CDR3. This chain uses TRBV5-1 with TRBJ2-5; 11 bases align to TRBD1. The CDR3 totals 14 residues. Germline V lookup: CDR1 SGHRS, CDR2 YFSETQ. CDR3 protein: CASSWDRGKETQYF. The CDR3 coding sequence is TGTGCCAGCAGCTGGGACAGGGGGAAGGAGACCCAGTACTTC.

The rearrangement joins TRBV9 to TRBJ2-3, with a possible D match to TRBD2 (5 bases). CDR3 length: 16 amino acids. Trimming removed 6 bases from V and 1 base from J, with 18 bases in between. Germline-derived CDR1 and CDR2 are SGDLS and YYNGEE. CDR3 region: CASNARGLPRTDTQYF. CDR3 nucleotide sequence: TGTGCCAGCAACGCGAGAGGACTTCCTCGCACAGATACGCAGTATTTT.

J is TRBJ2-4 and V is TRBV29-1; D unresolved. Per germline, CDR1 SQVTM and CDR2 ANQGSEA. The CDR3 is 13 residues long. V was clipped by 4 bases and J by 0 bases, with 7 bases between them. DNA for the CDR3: TGCAGCGTTGGAGTTGTAGCCAAAAACATTCAGTACTTC. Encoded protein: CSVGVVAKNIQYF.

CDR3 region: CASRTLGQGSIYEQYF. The CDR3, as DNA: TGTGCCAGCAGAACCCTGGGTCAGGGCTCCATTTACGAGCAGTACTTC. The chain recombines TRBV27 with TRBJ2-7, with a weak D call TRBD1 (5 bases). V lost 6 bases and J lost 4, with 22 bases in between. This CDR3 has 16 residues. Per germline, CDR1 MNHEY and CDR2 SMNVEV (reference sequence).

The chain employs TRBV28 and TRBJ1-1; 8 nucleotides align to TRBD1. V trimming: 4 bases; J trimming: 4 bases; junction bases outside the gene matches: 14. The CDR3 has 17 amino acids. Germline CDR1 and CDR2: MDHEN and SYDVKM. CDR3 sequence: CASSSPQGADGSTEAFF. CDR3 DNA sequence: TGTGCCAGCAGTTCGCCCCAGGGGGCTGACGGGAGCACTGAAGCTTTCTTT. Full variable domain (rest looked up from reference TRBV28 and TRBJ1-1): DVKVTQSSRYLVKRTGEKVFLECVQDMDHENMFWYRQDPGLGLRLIYFSYDVKMKEKGDIPEGYSVSREKKERFSLILESASTNQTSMYLCASSSPQGADGSTEAFFGQGTRLTVV.

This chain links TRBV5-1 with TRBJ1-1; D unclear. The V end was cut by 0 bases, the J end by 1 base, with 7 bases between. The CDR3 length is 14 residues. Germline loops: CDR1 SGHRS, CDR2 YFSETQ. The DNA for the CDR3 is TGCGCCAGCAGCTTGGAGTCAGGGAACACTGAAGCTTTCTTT. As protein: CASSLESGNTEAFF.

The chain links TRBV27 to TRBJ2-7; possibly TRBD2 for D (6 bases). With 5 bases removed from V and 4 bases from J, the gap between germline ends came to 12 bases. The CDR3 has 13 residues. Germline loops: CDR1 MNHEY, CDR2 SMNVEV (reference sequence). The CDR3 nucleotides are TGTGCCAGCAGTCCTCGTGGGGGGTACGAGCAGTACTTC. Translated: CASSPRGGYEQYF.

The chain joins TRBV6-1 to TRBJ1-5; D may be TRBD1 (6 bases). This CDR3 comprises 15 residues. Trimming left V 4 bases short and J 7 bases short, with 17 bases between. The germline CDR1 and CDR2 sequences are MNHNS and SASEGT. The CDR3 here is CASSVSGTLYQPQHF. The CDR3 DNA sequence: TGTGCCAGCAGTGTCTCCGGGACACTCTACCAGCCCCAGCATTTT.

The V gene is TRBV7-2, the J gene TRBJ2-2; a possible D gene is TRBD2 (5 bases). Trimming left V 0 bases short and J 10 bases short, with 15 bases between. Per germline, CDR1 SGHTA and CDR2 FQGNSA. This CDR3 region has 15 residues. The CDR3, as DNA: TGTGCCAGCAGCTTAGCGATTGGGGAGCAAGAGGAGCTGTTTTTT. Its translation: CASSLAIGEQEELFF.